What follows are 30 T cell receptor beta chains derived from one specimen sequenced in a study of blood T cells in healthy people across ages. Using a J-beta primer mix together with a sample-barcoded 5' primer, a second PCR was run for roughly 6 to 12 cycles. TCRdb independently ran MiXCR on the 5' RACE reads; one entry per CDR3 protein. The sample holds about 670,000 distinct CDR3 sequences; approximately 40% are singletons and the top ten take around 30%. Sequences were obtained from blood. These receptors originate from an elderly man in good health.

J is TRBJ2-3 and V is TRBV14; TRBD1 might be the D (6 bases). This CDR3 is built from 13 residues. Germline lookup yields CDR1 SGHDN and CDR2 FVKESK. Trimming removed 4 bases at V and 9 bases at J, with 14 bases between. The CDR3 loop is CASSRSTGLTQYF. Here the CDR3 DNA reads TGTGCCAGCAGCCGATCAACAGGGTTGACGCAGTATTTT.

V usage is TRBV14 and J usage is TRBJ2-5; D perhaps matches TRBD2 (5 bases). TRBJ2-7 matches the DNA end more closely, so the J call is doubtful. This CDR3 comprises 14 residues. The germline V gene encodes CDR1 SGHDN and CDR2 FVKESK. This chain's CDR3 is CASSQVTGYDEQYF. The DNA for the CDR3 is TGTGCCAGCAGCCAAGTGACGGGATATGACGAGCAGTACTTC.

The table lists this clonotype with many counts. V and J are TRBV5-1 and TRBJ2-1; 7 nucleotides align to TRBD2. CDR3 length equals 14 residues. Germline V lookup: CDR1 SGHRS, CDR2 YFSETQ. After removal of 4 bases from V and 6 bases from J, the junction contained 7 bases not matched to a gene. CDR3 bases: TGCGCCAGCAGCGCAGGGACTACCGTCAATGAGCAGTTCTTC. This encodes CASSAGTTVNEQFF.

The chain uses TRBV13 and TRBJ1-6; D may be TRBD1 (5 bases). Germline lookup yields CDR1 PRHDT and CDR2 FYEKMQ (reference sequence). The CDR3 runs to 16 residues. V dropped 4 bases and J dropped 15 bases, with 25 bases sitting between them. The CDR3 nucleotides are TGTGCCAGCAGCTCCGGCAGGGAGGGCCCCTTCCGAGACCTCCACTTT. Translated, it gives CASSSGREGPFRDLHF.

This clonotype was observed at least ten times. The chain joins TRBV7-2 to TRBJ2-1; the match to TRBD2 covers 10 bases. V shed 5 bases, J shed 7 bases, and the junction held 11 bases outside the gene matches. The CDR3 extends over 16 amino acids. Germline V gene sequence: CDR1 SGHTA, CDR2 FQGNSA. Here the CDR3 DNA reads TGTGCCAGCAGCCGCCGACTAGCGGGCTTTGCAAATGAGCAGTTCTTC. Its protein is CASSRRLAGFANEQFF.

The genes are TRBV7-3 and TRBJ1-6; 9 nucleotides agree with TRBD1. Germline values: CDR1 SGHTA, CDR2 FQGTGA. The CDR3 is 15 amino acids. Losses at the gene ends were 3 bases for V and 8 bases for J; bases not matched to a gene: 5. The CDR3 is CASSFTTGGDSPLHF. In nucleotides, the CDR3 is TGTGCCAGCAGCTTTACAACAGGGGGCGATTCACCCCTCCACTTT.

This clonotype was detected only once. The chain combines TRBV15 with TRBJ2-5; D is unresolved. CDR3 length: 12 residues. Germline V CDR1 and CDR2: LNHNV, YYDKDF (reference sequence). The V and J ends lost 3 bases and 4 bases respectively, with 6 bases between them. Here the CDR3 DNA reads TGTGCCACCAGCAGCCCAGGAGAGACCCAGTACTTC. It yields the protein CATSSPGETQYF.

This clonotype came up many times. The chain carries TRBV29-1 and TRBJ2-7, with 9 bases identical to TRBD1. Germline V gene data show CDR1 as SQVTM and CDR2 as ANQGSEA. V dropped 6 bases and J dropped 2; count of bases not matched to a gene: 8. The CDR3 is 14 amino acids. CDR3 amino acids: CSVMGQGSTYEQYF. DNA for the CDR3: TGCAGCGTGATGGGACAGGGCTCTACCTACGAGCAGTACTTC.

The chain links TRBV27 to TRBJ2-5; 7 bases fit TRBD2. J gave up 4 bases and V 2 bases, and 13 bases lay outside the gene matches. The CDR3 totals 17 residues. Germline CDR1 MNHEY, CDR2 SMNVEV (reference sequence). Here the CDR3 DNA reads TGTGCCAGCAGTTTAGTCGGTGTGGGAGGGAGCGGAGAGACCCAGTACTTC. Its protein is CASSLVGVGGSGETQYF.

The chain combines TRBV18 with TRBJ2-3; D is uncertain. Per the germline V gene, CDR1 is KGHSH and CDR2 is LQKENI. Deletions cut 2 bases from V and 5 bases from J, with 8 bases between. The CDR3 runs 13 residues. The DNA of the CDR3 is TGTGCCAGCTCACCAAAGACCGGAGATACGCAGTATTTT. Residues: CASSPKTGDTQYF.

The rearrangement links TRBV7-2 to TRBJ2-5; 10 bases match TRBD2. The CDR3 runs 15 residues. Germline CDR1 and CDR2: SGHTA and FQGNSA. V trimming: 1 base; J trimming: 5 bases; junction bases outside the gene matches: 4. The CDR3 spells CASSLGGTSEETQYF. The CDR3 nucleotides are TGTGCCAGCAGCTTAGGGGGGACTAGCGAGGAGACCCAGTACTTC.

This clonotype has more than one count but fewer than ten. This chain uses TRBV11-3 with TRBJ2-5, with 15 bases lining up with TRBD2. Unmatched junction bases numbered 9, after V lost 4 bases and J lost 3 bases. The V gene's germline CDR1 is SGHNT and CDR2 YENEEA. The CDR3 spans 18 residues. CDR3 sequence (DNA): TGTGCCAGCAGCTACGGGACTAGCGGGAGGTTTCAGGAAGAGACCCAGTACTTC. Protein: CASSYGTSGRFQEETQYF.

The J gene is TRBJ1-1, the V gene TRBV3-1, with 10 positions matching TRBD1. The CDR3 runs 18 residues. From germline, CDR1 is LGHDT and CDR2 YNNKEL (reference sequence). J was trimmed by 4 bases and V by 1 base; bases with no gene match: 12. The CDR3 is CASSQVSATGGWATEAFF. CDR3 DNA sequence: TGTGCCAGCAGCCAAGTTTCGGCGACAGGGGGCTGGGCCACTGAAGCTTTCTTT.

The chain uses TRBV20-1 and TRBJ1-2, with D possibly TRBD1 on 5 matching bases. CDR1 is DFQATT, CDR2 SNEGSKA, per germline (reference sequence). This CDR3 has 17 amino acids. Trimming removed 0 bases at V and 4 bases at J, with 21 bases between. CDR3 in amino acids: CSAREAKRSRGLYGYTF. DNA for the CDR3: TGCAGTGCTAGAGAGGCGAAGAGGTCAAGGGGCCTCTATGGCTACACCTTC.

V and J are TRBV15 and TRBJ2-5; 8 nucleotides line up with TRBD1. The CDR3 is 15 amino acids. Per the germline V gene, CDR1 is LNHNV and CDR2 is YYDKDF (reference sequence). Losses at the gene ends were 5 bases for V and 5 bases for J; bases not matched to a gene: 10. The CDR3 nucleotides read TGTGCCACCAGCGGCCGGACAGGGAGGCAGGAGACCCAGTACTTC. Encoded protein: CATSGRTGRQETQYF.

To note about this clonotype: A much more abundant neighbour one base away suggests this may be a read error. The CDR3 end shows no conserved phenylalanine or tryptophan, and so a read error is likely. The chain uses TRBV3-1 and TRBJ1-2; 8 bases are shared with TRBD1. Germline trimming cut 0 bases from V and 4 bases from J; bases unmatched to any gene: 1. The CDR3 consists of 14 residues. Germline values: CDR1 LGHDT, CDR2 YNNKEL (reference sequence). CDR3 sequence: CASSQDRGLYGYTL. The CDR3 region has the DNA TGTGCCAGCAGCCAAGACAGGGGGCTCTATGGCTACACCCTC.

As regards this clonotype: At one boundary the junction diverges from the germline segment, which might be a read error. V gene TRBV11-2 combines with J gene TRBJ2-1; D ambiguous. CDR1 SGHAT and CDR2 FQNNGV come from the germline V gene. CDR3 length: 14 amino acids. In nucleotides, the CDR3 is TGTACCAGCAGCTTAGTTGGCTCCTACAATGAGCAGTTCTTC. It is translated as CTSSLVGSYNEQFF.

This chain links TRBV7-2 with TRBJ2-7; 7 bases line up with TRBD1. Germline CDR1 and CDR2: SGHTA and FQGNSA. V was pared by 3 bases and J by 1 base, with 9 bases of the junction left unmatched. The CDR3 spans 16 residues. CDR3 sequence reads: CASSLRQGRASYEQYF. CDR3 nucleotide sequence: TGTGCCAGCAGCTTGAGACAGGGTAGGGCGTCCTACGAGCAGTACTTC.

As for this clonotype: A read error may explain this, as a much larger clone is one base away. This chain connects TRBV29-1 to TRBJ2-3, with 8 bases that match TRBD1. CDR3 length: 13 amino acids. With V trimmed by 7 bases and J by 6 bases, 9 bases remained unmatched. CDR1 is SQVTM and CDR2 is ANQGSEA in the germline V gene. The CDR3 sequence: CSADRGRADTQYF. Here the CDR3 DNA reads TGCAGCGCTGACAGGGGAAGGGCGGATACGCAGTATTTT.

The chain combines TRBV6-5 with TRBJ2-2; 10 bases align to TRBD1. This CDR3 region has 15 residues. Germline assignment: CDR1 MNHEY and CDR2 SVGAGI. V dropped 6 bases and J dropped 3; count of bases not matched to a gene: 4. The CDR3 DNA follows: TGTGCCAGCAGCAAAGGGACAGGGGACACCGGGGAGCTGTTTTTT. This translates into CASSKGTGDTGELFF.

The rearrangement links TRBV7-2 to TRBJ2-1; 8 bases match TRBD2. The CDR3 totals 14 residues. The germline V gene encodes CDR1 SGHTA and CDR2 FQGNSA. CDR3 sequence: CAGGRRGVIDEQFF. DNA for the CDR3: TGTGCGGGGGGGCGGCGGGGGGTTATCGATGAGCAGTTCTTC. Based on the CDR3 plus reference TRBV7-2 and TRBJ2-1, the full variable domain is GAGVSQSPSNKVTEKGKDVELRCDPISGHTALYWYRQSLGQGLEFLIYFQGNSAPDKSGLPSDRFSAERTGGSVSTLTIQRTQQEDSAVYLCAGGRRGVIDEQFFGPGTRLTVL.

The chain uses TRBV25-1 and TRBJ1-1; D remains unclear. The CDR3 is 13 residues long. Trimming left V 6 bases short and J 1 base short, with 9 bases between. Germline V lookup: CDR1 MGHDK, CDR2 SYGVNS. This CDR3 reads CASRGIGNTEAFF. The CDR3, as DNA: TGTGCCAGCAGGGGGATCGGGAACACTGAAGCTTTCTTT.

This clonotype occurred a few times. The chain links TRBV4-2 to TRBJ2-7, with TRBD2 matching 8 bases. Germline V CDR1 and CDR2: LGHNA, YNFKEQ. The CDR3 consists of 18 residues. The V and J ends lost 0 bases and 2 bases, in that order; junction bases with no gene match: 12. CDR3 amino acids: CASSQERSGGTLPYEQYF. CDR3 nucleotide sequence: TGTGCCAGCAGCCAAGAACGCAGCGGGGGCACCCTTCCCTACGAGCAGTACTTC.

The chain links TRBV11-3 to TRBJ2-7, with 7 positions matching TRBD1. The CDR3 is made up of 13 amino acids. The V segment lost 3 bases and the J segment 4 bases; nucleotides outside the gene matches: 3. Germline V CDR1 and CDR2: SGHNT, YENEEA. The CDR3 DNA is TGTGCCAGCAGCTTGCGGACAGGTTACGAGCAGTACTTC. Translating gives CASSLRTGYEQYF.

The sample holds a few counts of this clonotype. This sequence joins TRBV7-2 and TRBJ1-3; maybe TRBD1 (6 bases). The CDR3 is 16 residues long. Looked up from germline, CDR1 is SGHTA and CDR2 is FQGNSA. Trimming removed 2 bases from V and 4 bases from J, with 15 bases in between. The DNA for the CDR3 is TGTGCCAGCAGCTTAAACTCCGGGGGCCGGGGAAACACCATATATTTT. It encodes CASSLNSGGRGNTIYF.

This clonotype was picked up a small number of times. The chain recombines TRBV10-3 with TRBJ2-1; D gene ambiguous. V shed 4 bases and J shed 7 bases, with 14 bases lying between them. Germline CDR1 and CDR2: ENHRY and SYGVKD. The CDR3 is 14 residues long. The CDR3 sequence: CAISGLGSRNEQFF. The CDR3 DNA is TGTGCCATCAGTGGTCTTGGGTCTCGGAATGAGCAGTTCTTC.

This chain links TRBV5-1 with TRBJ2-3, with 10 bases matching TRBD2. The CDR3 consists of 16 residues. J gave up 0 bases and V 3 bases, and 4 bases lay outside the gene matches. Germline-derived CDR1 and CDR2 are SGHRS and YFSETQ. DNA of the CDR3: TGCGCCAGCAGCTACGATAGCGGGGGGAGCACAGATACGCAGTATTTT. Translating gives CASSYDSGGSTDTQYF. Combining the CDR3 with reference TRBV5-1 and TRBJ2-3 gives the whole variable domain KAGVTQTPRYLIKTRGQQVTLSCSPISGHRSVSWYQQTPGQGLQFLFEYFSETQRNKGNFPGRFSGRQFSNSRSEMNVSTLELGDSALYLCASSYDSGGSTDTQYFGPGTRLTVL.

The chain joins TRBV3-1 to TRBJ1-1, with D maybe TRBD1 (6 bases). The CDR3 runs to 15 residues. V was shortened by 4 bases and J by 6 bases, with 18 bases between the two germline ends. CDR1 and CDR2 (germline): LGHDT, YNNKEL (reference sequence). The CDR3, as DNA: TGTGCCAGCAGCCTGGCTAGGGGGGGGGCTCCTGAAGCTTTCTTT. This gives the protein CASSLARGGAPEAFF.

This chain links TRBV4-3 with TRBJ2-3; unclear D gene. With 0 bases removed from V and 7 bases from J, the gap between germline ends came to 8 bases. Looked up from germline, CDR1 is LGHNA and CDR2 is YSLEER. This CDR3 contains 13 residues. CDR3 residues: CASSQDRGNTQYF. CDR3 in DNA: TGCGCCAGCAGCCAAGATCGAGGAAATACGCAGTATTTT.

CDR3 sequence reads: CASSSPRGFQETQYF. The CDR3 nucleotides are TGTGCCAGCAGTTCTCCTAGAGGGTTTCAAGAGACCCAGTACTTC. The V and J genes are TRBV28 and TRBJ2-5, with a weak D call TRBD2 (5 bases). CDR1 is MDHEN, CDR2 SYDVKM, per germline. This CDR3 is built from 15 residues. V was clipped by 4 bases and J by 2 bases, with 14 bases between them.